This TCR beta chain appears in the sequencing data of a study of blood T cell repertoires in COVID-19. Study-level information: The United States, Italy and Spain provided the acute and convalescent COVID-19 samples.

Clinical histories supplied by participants themselves formed the basis of cohort assignment. Recovery among Cohort 3 donors was established by two negative PCRs, clearance, or symptom resolution. Original processing methods: Nucleated cell number was recorded as an estimate derived from reference gene primer amplification. Profiled with immunoSEQ multiplex PCR; TCRdb holds only in-frame clones, not every one. The V and J calls and the clone size are those of that table, but D and trimming were determined from the DNA. The sample carries roughly 290,000 clones, 87% recorded once. Germline V gives CDR1 SNHLY, CDR2 FYNNEI. The CDR3 extends over 14 amino acids. Losses at the gene ends were 10 bases for V and 5 bases for J; bases not matched to a gene: 8.

Sequenced input: PBMCs or T cells enriched from blood (not recorded which). The gene calls are TRBV2 and TRBJ2-5, with 12 bases that match TRBD1. This sequence was found in a woman aged 40-49 years who had recovered from COVID-19. The CDR3: CATRRDRGLETQYF. For the CDR3, the DNA is TGTGCCACCCGACGGGACAGGGGGCTGGAGACCCAGTACTTC.